This entry features one T cell receptor beta chain sequence. Sequenced by immunoSEQ multiplex PCR; TCRdb stores in-frame clones only, minus some. The repertoire consists of about 97,000 clones, with approximately 90% occurring once and the leading ten covering approximately 15%. The source of the sample is a study of blood T cell repertoires in COVID-19. Study at large: Spain, Italy and the United States supplied samples that represented acute and convalescent COVID-19. Nucleic acid was either cDNA or gDNA, and it came from T cells, B-cell-depleted T cells, or PBMCs.

V was clipped by 3 bases and J by 6 bases; unmatched bases: 6. CDR1 and CDR2 from the germline V gene are SGHTS and YDEGEE. The length of the CDR3 is 14 residues. The chain is built from TRBV5-8 and TRBJ1-5; TRBD1 matches 7 bases. The clonotype was recovered from a human donor in a cohort sampled during active COVID-19. Sequencing was done on a sample of peripheral blood. The CDR3 nucleotides read TGTGCCAGCAGCTCGAAGGACAGGTCTCAGCCCCAGCATTTT. Translation: CASSSKDRSQPQHF. The full variable domain, rest sourced from reference TRBV5-8 and TRBJ1-5, is EAGVTQSPTHLIKTRGQQATLRCSPISGHTSVYWYQQALGLGLQFLLWYDEGEERNRGNFPPRFSGRQFPNYSSELNVNALELEDSALYLCASSSKDRSQPQHFGDGTRLSIL.